Following are 4 T cell receptor beta chains from one sample sequenced in a study of a mutant IDH1 vaccine in newly diagnosed glioma. These receptors have no identified antigens. Libraries were prepared by immunoSEQ multiplex PCR; TCRdb keeps only in-frame clonotypes and omits some of them. Of around 51,000 clones in the sample, roughly 78% were seen once. Noted time point: week 5, during vaccination. Topical imiquimod accompanied each vaccine dose, which consisted of 300 ug of mutant IDH1 20-mer peptide. The sample was PBMCs, taken from a glioma patient whose treatment included an IDH1 peptide vaccine. These receptors were collected from a woman between 40 and 50 years old with glioma.

The rearrangement links TRBV6-1 to TRBJ1-1, with a possible D match to TRBD1 (5 bases). The CDR3 spans 14 residues. Germline V gene sequence: CDR1 MNHNS, CDR2 SASEGT. Trimming cost V 6 bases and J 5 bases, with 16 bases left between them. CDR3 loop: CASRYDRGGTEAFF. DNA for the CDR3: TGTGCCAGCAGGTACGACCGCGGGGGGACTGAAGCTTTCTTT.

J is TRBJ2-1 and V is TRBV30; 7 positions match TRBD2. The J segment lost 9 bases and the V segment lost 3 bases, leaving 8 bases of the junction unmatched. This CDR3 contains 13 residues. Germline loops: CDR1 GTSNPN, CDR2 SVGIG (reference sequence). The CDR3 DNA reads as TGTGCCTGGAGCCACGGACTAGAGGGTGAGCAGTTCTTC. This codes for CAWSHGLEGEQFF.

This chain links TRBV2 with TRBJ1-4; maybe TRBD1 (5 bases). Trimming stripped 7 bases from V and 3 bases from J, with 15 bases between. Germline CDR1 is SNHLY and CDR2 is FYNNEI. This CDR3 comprises 15 residues. The CDR3 spells CASNRSPGANEKLFF. CDR3 bases: TGTGCCAGCAATCGGTCGCCGGGGGCTAATGAAAAACTGTTTTTT.

V is TRBV4-1 and J is TRBJ2-1; no clear D gene. Trimming stripped 3 bases from V and 8 bases from J, with 5 bases between. The CDR3 loop spans 11 amino acids. The V gene's germline CDR1 is MGHRA and CDR2 YSYEKL. Here the CDR3 DNA reads TGCGCCAGCAGCCATATCTATGAGCAGTTCTTC. Its protein is CASSHIYEQFF.